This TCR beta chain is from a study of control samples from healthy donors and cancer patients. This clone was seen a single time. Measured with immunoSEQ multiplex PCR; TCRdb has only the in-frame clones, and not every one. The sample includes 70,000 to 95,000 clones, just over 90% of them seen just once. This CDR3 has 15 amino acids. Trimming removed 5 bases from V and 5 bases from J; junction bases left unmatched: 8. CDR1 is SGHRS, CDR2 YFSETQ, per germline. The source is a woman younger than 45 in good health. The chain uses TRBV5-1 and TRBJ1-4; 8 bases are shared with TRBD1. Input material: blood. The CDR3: CASRPRGTGNEKLFF. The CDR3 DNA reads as TGCGCCAGCAGACCCCGCGGGACAGGAAATGAAAAACTGTTTTTT.